This TCR beta chain stems from a study of blood T cell repertoires in COVID-19. The V gene end was trimmed by 5 bases and the J gene end by 0 bases; junction bases not matched to a gene: 7. Germline values: CDR1 LNHDA, CDR2 SQIVND (reference sequence). The length of the CDR3 is 16 residues. Profiled with immunoSEQ multiplex PCR; TCRdb holds only in-frame clones, not every one. This sample has some 64,000 clones, with about 88% found just once. Sequencing was carried out using peripheral blood. This sequence joins TRBV19 and TRBJ2-4; 7 bases fit TRBD1. The sequence came from a man aged 65-85 years with acute or convalescent COVID-19. CDR3 sequence: CASSLDRILAKNIQYF. CDR3 sequence (DNA): TGTGCCAGTAGTCTGGACAGGATCCTAGCCAAAAACATTCAGTACTTC.